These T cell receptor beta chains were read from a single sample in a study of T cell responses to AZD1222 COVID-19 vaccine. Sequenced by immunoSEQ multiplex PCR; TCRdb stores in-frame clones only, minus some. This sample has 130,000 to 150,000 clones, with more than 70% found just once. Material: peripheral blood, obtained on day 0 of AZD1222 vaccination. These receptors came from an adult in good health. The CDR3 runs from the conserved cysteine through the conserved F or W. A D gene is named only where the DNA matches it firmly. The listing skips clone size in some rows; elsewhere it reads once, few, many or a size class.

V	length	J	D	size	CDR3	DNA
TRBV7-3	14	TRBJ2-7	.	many	CASSDSPSSYEQYF	TGTGCCAGCAGCGACTCCCCAAGCTCCTACGAGCAGTACTTC
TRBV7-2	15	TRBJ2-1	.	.	CASSLQKLPTGTLFF	TGTGCCAGCAGCCTACAGAAGCTCCCCACAGGGACCTTGTTCTTC
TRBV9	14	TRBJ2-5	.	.	CASSVGGAQETQYF	TGTGCCAGCAGCGTAGGTGGGGCCCAAGAGACCCAGTACTTC
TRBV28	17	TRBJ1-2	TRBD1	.	CASSSPGTGKRVYGYTF	TGTGCCAGCAGTTCCCCAGGGACAGGCAAAAGGGTGTATGGCTACACCTTC
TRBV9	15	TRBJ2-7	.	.	CASSEKGGAPYEQYF	TGTGCCAGCAGCGAGAAGGGCGGGGCCCCCTACGAGCAGTACTTC
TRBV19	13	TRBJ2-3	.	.	CASRGGGTDTQYF	TGTGCCAGTAGGGGGGGTGGTACAGATACGCAGTATTTT
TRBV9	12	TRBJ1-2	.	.	CASSGRGRGYTF	TGTGCCAGCAGCGGACGGGGTAGAGGATACACCTTC
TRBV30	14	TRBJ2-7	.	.	CAWSVLNTAYEQYF	TGTGCCTGGAGTGTTTTAAACACGGCCTACGAGCAGTACTTC
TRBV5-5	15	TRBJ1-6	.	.	CASSSPKGGNSPLHF	TGTGCCAGCAGCTCCCCTAAGGGGGGCAATTCACCCCTCCACTTT
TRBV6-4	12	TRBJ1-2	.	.	CASTDGVSGYTF	TGTGCCAGCACCGACGGAGTAAGTGGCTACACCTTC
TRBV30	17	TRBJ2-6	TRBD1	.	CAWSVPTGASGANVLTF	TGTGCCTGGAGTGTACCGACAGGGGCCTCTGGGGCCAACGTCCTGACTTTC
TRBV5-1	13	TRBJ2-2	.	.	CASSVSNTGELFF	TGCGCCAGCAGCGTCTCAAACACCGGGGAGCTGTTTTTT
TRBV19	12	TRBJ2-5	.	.	CASSIAQETQYF	TGTGCCAGTAGTATCGCCCAAGAGACCCAGTACTTC
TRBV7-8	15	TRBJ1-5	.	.	CASSWGGHHNQPQHF	TGTGCCAGCAGCTGGGGGGGTCACCACAATCAGCCCCAGCATTTT
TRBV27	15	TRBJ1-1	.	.	CASSHSLLENTEAFF	TGTGCCAGCAGCCACTCCCTCCTGGAGAACACTGAAGCTTTCTTT
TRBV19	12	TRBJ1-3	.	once	CASSDRGNTIYF	TGTGCCAGTAGCGACAGGGGAAACACCATATATTTT
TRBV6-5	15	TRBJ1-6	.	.	CASTLGGQRMSPLHF	TGTGCCAGCACCCTGGGGGGGCAGCGAATGTCACCCCTCCACTTT
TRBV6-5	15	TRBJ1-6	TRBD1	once	CASTVPGQAASPLHF	TGTGCCAGCACTGTACCGGGACAGGCAGCTTCACCCCTCCACTTT
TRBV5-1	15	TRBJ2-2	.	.	CASNQGNSNTGELFF	TGCGCCAGTAACCAGGGTAACTCTAACACCGGGGAGCTGTTTTTT
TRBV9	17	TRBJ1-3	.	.	CASSPKSSQVAGNTIYF	TGTGCCAGCAGCCCCAAGTCTTCACAGGTCGCTGGAAACACCATATATTTT
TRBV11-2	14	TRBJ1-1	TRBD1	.	CASNQIQGATEAFF	TGTGCCAGCAATCAGATACAGGGGGCCACTGAAGCTTTCTTT
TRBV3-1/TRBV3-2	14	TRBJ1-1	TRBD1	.	CASSQEDRGTEAFF	TGTGCCAGCAGCCAAGAAGACAGGGGCACTGAAGCTTTCTTT
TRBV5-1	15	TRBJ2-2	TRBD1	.	CASSPGQVGTGELFF	TGCGCCAGCAGCCCCGGACAGGTTGGGACCGGGGAGCTGTTTTTT
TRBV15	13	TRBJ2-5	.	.	CATSRDKYETQYF	TGTGCCACCAGCAGAGATAAATACGAGACCCAGTACTTC
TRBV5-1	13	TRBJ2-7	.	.	CASSLKGLYEQYF	TGCGCCAGCAGCTTGAAAGGTCTCTACGAGCAGTACTTC
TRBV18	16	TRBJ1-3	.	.	CASSPSPTGTGNTIYF	TGTGCCAGCTCACCCTCCCCGACAGGAACTGGAAACACCATATATTTT
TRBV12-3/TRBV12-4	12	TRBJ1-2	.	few	CASRDINYGYTF	TGTGCCAGCAGGGACATTAACTATGGCTACACCTTC
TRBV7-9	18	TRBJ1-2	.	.	CASSLGRRRQGQDYGYTF	TGTGCCAGCAGCTTAGGACGAAGAAGGCAGGGTCAGGACTATGGCTACACCTTC
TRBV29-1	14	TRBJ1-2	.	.	CSVLRGGGDYGYTF	TGCAGCGTCCTCCGGGGAGGGGGAGACTATGGCTACACCTTC
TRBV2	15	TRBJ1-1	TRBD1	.	CASSSSGTGNTEAFF	TGTGCCAGCAGTTCCTCCGGGACAGGGAACACTGAAGCTTTCTTT
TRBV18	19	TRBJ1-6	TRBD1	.	CASSPPGSVSTGGNSPLHF	TGTGCCAGCTCACCACCCGGGTCGGTTTCAACAGGGGGGAATTCACCCCTCCACTTT
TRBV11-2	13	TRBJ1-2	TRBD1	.	CASSPPQGNGYTF	TGTGCCAGCAGCCCACCACAGGGGAATGGCTACACCTTC
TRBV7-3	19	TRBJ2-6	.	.	CASRLTGRLQSSGANVLTF	TGTGCCAGCAGATTAACGGGCAGACTCCAATCCTCTGGGGCCAACGTCCTGACTTTC
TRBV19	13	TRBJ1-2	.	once	CASSNGGAYGYTF	TGTGCCAGTAGTAATGGGGGAGCCTATGGCTACACCTTC
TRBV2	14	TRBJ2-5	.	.	CASSAVTVRETQYF	TGTGCCAGCAGTGCAGTGACAGTTAGAGAGACCCAGTACTTC
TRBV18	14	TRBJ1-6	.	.	CASSPTQGNSPLHF	TGTGCCAGCTCACCGACTCAGGGTAATTCACCCCTCCACTTT
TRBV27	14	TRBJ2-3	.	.	CASSRPAGTDTQYF	TGTGCCAGCAGTCGGCCCGCAGGGACAGATACGCAGTATTTT
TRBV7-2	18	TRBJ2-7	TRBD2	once	CASSLMLSKAGGLYEQYF	TGTGCCAGCAGCTTGATGTTGAGTAAGGCGGGGGGTCTATACGAGCAGTACTTC
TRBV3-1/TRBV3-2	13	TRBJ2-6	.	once	CACSVSGANVLTF	TGTGCCTGTTCAGTCTCTGGGGCCAACGTCCTGACTTTC
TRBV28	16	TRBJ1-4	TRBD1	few	CASSLDRSPTNEKLFF	TGTGCCAGCAGTTTGGACAGGAGTCCAACTAATGAAAAACTGTTTTTT
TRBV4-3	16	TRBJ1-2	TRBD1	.	CASSQAPGQGPGGYTF	TGCGCCAGCAGCCAAGCGCCGGGACAGGGACCTGGTGGCTACACCTTC
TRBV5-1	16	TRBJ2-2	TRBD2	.	CASSGGGGPFTGELFF	TGCGCCAGCAGCGGTGGCGGGGGGCCTTTCACCGGGGAGCTGTTTTTT
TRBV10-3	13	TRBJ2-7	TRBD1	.	CAISSTGGYEQYF	TGTGCCATCAGCTCGACAGGGGGCTACGAGCAGTACTTC
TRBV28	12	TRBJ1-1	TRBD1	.	CASTVDRVIAFF	TGTGCCAGCACCGTGGACAGGGTTATAGCTTTCTTT
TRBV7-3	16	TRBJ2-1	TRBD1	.	CASSLAGTGSYNEQFF	TGTGCCAGCAGCTTAGCCGGGACAGGGTCCTACAATGAGCAGTTCTTC
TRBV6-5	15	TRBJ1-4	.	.	CASSYLVGGSEKLFF	TGTGCCAGCAGTTACTTGGTAGGGGGGAGTGAAAAACTGTTTTTT
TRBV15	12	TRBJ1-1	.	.	CATSRDWEMAFF	TGTGCCACCAGCAGAGACTGGGAGATGGCTTTCTTT
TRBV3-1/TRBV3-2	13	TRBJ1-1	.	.	CASRPRTDTEAFF	TGTGCCAGCAGGCCTAGGACGGACACTGAAGCTTTCTTT
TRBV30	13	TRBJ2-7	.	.	CAWSVLQGNEQYF	TGTGCCTGGAGTGTACTGCAGGGTAACGAGCAGTACTTC
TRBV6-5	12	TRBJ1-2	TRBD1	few	CASSSGTGGYTF	TGTGCCAGCAGTTCTGGGACAGGGGGATACACCTTC
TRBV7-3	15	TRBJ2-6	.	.	CASHSGGYGANVLTF	TGTGCCAGCCACTCGGGGGGCTATGGGGCCAACGTCCTGACTTTC
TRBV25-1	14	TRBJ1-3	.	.	CASSESWTGNTIYF	TGTGCCAGCAGTGAATCTTGGACAGGAAACACCATATATTTT
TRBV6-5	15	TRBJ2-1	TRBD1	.	CASSPDRGDYNEQFF	TGTGCCAGCAGTCCGGACAGGGGTGACTACAATGAGCAGTTCTTC
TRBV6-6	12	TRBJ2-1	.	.	CASSPAPTQQFF	TGTGCCAGCAGTCCGGCCCCGACACAGCAGTTCTTC
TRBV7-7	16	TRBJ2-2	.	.	CASSNSKGANTGELFF	TGTGCTAGCAGCAATAGTAAAGGGGCGAACACCGGGGAGCTGTTTTTT
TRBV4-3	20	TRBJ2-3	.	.	CASSQDLSKGGRLSTDTQYF	TGCGCCAGCAGCCAAGACCTTAGCAAGGGGGGACGACTTAGCACAGATACGCAGTATTTT
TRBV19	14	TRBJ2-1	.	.	CASSIPPGKSEQFF	TGTGCCAGTAGTATTCCCCCCGGGAAAAGTGAGCAGTTCTTC